The clone carrying this T cell receptor (beta chain) was found a few times. The CDR3 loop spans 13 amino acids. Between the trimmed V and J ends, which lost 9 bases and 0 bases, there was a span of 12 bases. Germline V gene sequence: CDR1 WNHNN, CDR2 SYGVQD (reference sequence). Researchers ran the PCR with 60 Vbeta and 13 Jbeta primers. TCRdb's table, derived via immunoSEQ multiplex PCR, lists solely in-frame clones and lacks some. The table records about 130,000 clones, 76% of them present only once. This entry belongs to a study of cytomegalovirus exposure and HLA in healthy donors. Sequencing was done on a sample of PBMCs. The chain carries TRBV10-1 and TRBJ2-7; tentatively, D is TRBD2 (5 bases). The sequence derives from a man aged 45-65 years in good health and CMV-seronegative. Written as DNA, the CDR3 is TGCGCCAGGAACAGTGGGAGCTCCTACGAGCAGTACGTC. This translates into CARNSGSSYEQYV.